This T cell receptor beta chain comes out of a study of CD8 T cells in ankylosing spondylitis (dated by TCRdb to about 2017). Some background on the complete study: The study set out to find disease-linked TCR variants by profiling T cell receptor beta repertoires in ankylosing spondylitis patients and healthy donors. The full study cohort was made up of 25 ankylosing spondylitis patients and some 100 healthy donors. Peripheral blood samples were taken, and synovial fluid was additionally collected from ankylosing spondylitis patients. Summary of the overall study and its limitations: The disease-linked clones were reported to be significantly enriched in matched synovial fluid samples from ankylosing spondylitis patients. The disease-linked clones showed a CD8+ phenotype and occurred at relatively low frequencies in peripheral blood. Some motif variants had previously been reported in the synovial fluid and blood of reactive arthritis patients, which suggests shared mechanisms of disease initiation. Blood from ankylosing spondylitis patients appeared to be characterized by a TCR beta motif composed of under 10 highly homologous amino acid variants.

Sequenced on an Illumina MiSeq. TCR beta libraries were prepared by quantitative 5'-RACE with molecular barcodes. Per the authors' processing: A new computational method, built on a probabilistic model of VDJ rearrangement, was used to identify disease-linked TCR variants. TCRdb cleaned the public reads at Q25 with fastp, built clones with MiXCR and kept in-frame beta chains. Rows with a matching CDR3 protein are joined into one entry that keeps the most common DNA and genes. The V and J calls were determined by TCRdb, not by the authors. Recorded for this sample are over 25,000 distinct CDR3 sequences; approximately 15% of them occurred a single time. 35% to 45% of the sample rests with the top ten. The germline V gene provides CDR1 MDHEN and CDR2 SYDVKM. The CDR3 runs 11 amino acids, cysteine and phenylalanine included. This entry keeps only the CDR3 DNA: 33 bases, framed from base 1. V loses 7 bases, J loses 9 bases, and the germline ends lie 10 bases apart.

This clonotype was counted a few times. Its antigen specificity is not known. No base-level quality is on record; no much larger clone is a single base apart. The sequence is built from TRBV28 and TRBJ2-1; a tentative D call is TRBD1 (6 bases match). The sequenced material came from blood. The receptor's source is a male donor with ankylosing spondylitis or in good health (not recorded which). At the DNA level, the sequence is TGTGCCAGCAACAGGGAGACTGAGCAGTTCTTC. It codes for CASNRETEQFF.